This T cell receptor (beta chain) was identified during a study of breast tumors, draining lymph nodes, adjacent tissues. Samples came from axillary lymph nodes draining the breast cancer. One entry per CDR3 protein results from TCRdb running MiXCR on the multiplex PCR reads. The sample includes over 200,000 distinct CDR3 sequences, 30% to 35% of them seen just once. CDR1 is DFQATT, CDR2 SNEGSKA, per germline (reference sequence). There are 16 residues in the CDR3. Germline trimming cut 5 bases from V and 5 bases from J; bases unmatched to any gene: 16. This clonotype has at least ten counts. The sequencing sample was made of axillary lymph node tissue. The chain links TRBV20-1 to TRBJ2-3; 7 bases agree with TRBD2. The TCR comes from a female donor with breast cancer. Some clones in this sample may be carry-over from other donors' samples. CDR3 sequence: CSAAEPQAGKGDTQYF. The CDR3 DNA follows: TGCAGTGCTGCCGAACCCCAAGCGGGGAAAGGAGATACGCAGTATTTT.